Detailed here is one TCR beta chain. Its antigen is not known. It was with a sample-barcoded 5' primer and a J-beta primer mix that a second PCR of about 6 to 12 cycles was run. TCRdb re-called the 5' RACE reads with MiXCR, one entry per CDR3 protein. The table has 750,000 to 850,000 distinct CDR3 sequences, roughly 25% seen once. These data belong to a study of blood T cells in healthy people across ages. Study overall: Every two T cells gave about one barcoded beta molecule via template switching. Study conclusions and caveats: CMV infection status of these donors was not known. Investigators viewed diversity estimates from one million T cells as underestimates, the study reported.

CDR1 is SEHNR, CDR2 FQNEAQ, per germline (reference sequence). The length of the CDR3 is 16 residues. With 3 bases removed from V and 5 bases from J, the gap between germline ends came to 16 bases. The same specimen was also included in a second study, on T cells of mothers and their children. As reported in that work: Three healthy Caucasian mothers served as donors, and their six children did as well.

The rearrangement joins TRBV7-9 to TRBJ1-4, with a possible D match to TRBD1 (5 bases). Specimen: blood. This TCR came from a boy aged 5-17 years in good health. The CDR3 coding sequence is TGTGCCAGCAGCTTCCCACCTTTAGGGGACAATGAAAAACTGTTTTTT. Amino acid sequence: CASSFPPLGDNEKLFF.